This T cell receptor beta chain was captured in a study of OX40 agonist ivuxolimab in advanced cancers. Study-wide points: Clonal expansion among partial responders at 0.1-3.0 mg/kg ranked near the lowest. Normalized T-cell clonal expansion was also low in some nonresponders.

Trimming took off 1 base at V and 0 bases at J, with 7 bases between the two ends. This CDR3 spans 14 amino acids. Germline-derived CDR1 and CDR2 are MNHEY and SMNVEV (reference sequence). With respect to this clone: Its target is unknown.

The protocol was immunoSEQ multiplex PCR, while the TCRdb copy is restricted to in-frame clones and leaves out a portion. The table lists 30,000 to 45,000 clones, around 77% of them singletons. This chain joins TRBV27 and TRBJ2-7; D possibly corresponds to TRBD2 (5 bases). The receptor's source is an adult with an advanced solid tumor such as melanoma, head and neck, liver or kidney cancer. The material was CD4+ or CD8+ T cells sorted from blood, obtained in a trial of the OX40 agonist ivuxolimab. The CDR3 here is CASSLFGNSYEQYF. As DNA, the CDR3 is TGTGCCAGCAGTTTATTCGGGAACTCCTACGAGCAGTACTTC.